This T cell receptor (beta chain) was sequenced in a study of response to subunit inactivated influenza vaccine. The CDR3 runs to 16 residues. From germline, CDR1 is ENHRY and CDR2 SYGVKD. The germline V and J ends were trimmed by 0 bases and 6 bases, with 14 bases remaining between them. Whole-study results and caveats: Few additional T cells are recruited per seasonal influenza vaccination, authors suggested.

As for this clonotype: Its matching antigen is unknown.

TCRdb ran MiXCR on the RT-PCR reads and lists one entry per CDR3 protein. The sample includes over 400,000 distinct CDR3 sequences, about a tenth of them seen just once. The sequence was obtained from a man over 45 who received an inactivated influenza vaccine. V usage is TRBV10-3 and J usage is TRBJ1-4, with TRBD1 as a possible D gene (5 bases). The starting material was PBMCs from blood, obtained 45 days after vaccination. CDR3 coding DNA: TGTGCCATCAGTGAGTCGGGGGTGCCAGGGTATGAAAAACTGTTTTTT. Its translation: CAISESGVPGYEKLFF.